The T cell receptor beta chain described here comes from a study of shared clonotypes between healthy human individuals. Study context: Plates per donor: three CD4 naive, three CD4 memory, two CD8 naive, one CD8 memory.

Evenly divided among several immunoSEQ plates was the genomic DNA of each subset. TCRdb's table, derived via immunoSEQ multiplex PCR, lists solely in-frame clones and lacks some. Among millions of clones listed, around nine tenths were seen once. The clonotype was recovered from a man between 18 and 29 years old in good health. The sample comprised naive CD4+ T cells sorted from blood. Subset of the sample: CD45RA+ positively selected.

The CDR3 loop reads CASSLRYQETQYF. CDR3 DNA: TGTGCCAGCAGCCTTAGATACCAAGAGACCCAGTACTTC. The chain uses TRBV11-3 and TRBJ2-5; D gene unclear. CDR3 length equals 13 residues. The germline V gene has CDR1 SGHNT and CDR2 YENEEA. V lost 5 bases and J lost 0, with 7 bases in between.